A single sample gave rise to the 25 T cell receptor beta chains below, sequenced in a study of T-cell memory formation after mild COVID-19. In TCRdb, the 5' RACE reads were re-called with MiXCR into one record per CDR3 protein. The sample holds roughly 110,000 distinct CDR3 sequences, around 15% seen once. Sequencing was carried out using PBMCs or a T cell subset sorted from them (not recorded which). These receptors came from an adult woman who had mild COVID-19 (a few samples of this study predate the infection). Cell type and time point are not known.

In its sample, this clonotype was seen a few times. This chain connects TRBV6-6 to TRBJ2-1; the match to TRBD2 covers 7 bases. The V gene's germline CDR1 is MNHNY and CDR2 SVGAGI (reference sequence). This CDR3 comprises 15 residues. Unmatched junction bases numbered 9, after V lost 6 bases and J lost 4 bases. The CDR3 sequence is CASSPSGEEYNEQFF. CDR3 DNA sequence: TGTGCCAGCAGCCCAAGCGGGGAAGAGTACAATGAGCAGTTCTTC.

The table lists this clonotype with a few counts. This chain links TRBV11-3 with TRBJ2-1; D may be TRBD2 (6 bases). The CDR3 has 15 residues. The germline gives CDR1 SGHNT, CDR2 YENEEA. V was clipped by 3 bases and J by 2 bases, with 11 bases between them. DNA for the CDR3: TGTGCCAGCAGCTTTTGGGAGGTCGCCTACAATGAGCAGTTCTTC. Translating gives CASSFWEVAYNEQFF.

The chain has TRBV2 and TRBJ2-1, with 9 bases that match TRBD1. The CDR3 length is 19 residues. The germline gives CDR1 SNHLY, CDR2 FYNNEI. The junction had 14 bases not matched to a gene; V was cut back by 5 bases and J by 0 bases. DNA for the CDR3: TGTGCCAGCAGTTCACCGGGACAGGGCCCCCACAGCTCCTACAATGAGCAGTTCTTC. Protein sequence: CASSSPGQGPHSSYNEQFF.

The chain joins TRBV7-9 to TRBJ2-1, with 10 bases aligning to TRBD2. Trimming took 5 bases from V and 5 from J; bases not matched to a gene: 6. The CDR3 loop spans 15 amino acids. Germline CDR1 and CDR2: SEHNR and FQNEAQ (reference sequence). The DNA of the CDR3 is TGTGCCAGCAGCGCAGGACTAGCGGAAAACAATGAGCAGTTCTTC. It translates to CASSAGLAENNEQFF.

This chain connects TRBV14 to TRBJ2-7; D may correspond to TRBD1 or TRBD2 (6 bases each). Germline V gene data show CDR1 as SGHDN and CDR2 as FVKESK. CDR3 size: 13 residues. Between the trimmed V and J ends, which lost 4 bases and 6 bases, there was a span of 13 bases. The CDR3 DNA reads TGTGCCAGCAGCCTAGGGGGGCTTGGCGAGCAGTACTTC. Translating gives CASSLGGLGEQYF.

This rearrangement joins TRBV13 to TRBJ1-2; D gene unclear. The V gene lost 5 bases and the J gene lost 1 base, with 20 bases spanning the gap. This CDR3 contains 17 residues. Germline V CDR1 and CDR2: PRHDT, FYEKMQ (reference sequence). The CDR3 loop reads CASSHSPTPGDNYGYTF. The DNA of the CDR3 is TGTGCCAGCAGCCACTCCCCGACCCCTGGCGATAACTATGGCTACACCTTC.

The chain combines TRBV29-1 with TRBJ2-1; 8 positions match TRBD2. The J segment lost 9 bases and the V segment lost 4 bases, leaving 8 bases of the junction unmatched. Germline lookup yields CDR1 SQVTM and CDR2 ANQGSEA. The CDR3 length is 13 residues. The DNA for the CDR3 is TGCAGCGTTGTGGGACTAGGGGATCCTGAGCAGTTCTTC. This encodes CSVVGLGDPEQFF.

The rearrangement links TRBV6-6 to TRBJ2-7; TRBD2 matches at 12 bases. The CDR3 has 14 amino acids. Looked up from germline, CDR1 is MNHNY and CDR2 is SVGAGI (reference sequence). The V segment lost 5 bases and the J segment 7 bases; nucleotides outside the gene matches: 6. As DNA, the CDR3 is TGTGCCAGCAGTCGGGCTAGCGGGGGGGATGAGCAGTACTTC. As protein: CASSRASGGDEQYF.

The gene calls are TRBV7-9 and TRBJ2-5; 11 nucleotides agree with TRBD2. The germline V gene has CDR1 SEHNR and CDR2 FQNEAQ (reference sequence). The CDR3 has 18 residues. Losses at the gene ends were 5 bases for V and 0 bases for J; bases not matched to a gene: 11. The CDR3 nucleotides are TGTGCCAGCAGCCCCACATCTAGCGGGAGGATGTACCAAGAGACCCAGTACTTC. Its translation is CASSPTSSGRMYQETQYF.

V usage is TRBV5-1 and J usage is TRBJ1-2; D remains ambiguous. CDR1 and CDR2 (germline): SGHRS, YFSETQ. This CDR3 comprises 16 residues. V shed 0 bases and J shed 2 bases, with 14 bases lying between them. In DNA, the CDR3 is TGCGCCAGCAGCTTGGGAACTTCCTTCCCCAACTATGGCTACACCTTC. As protein: CASSLGTSFPNYGYTF.

CDR3 sequence: CASSSGTSVAADTQYF. The CDR3 DNA reads as TGTGCCAGCAGCTCCGGGACTAGCGTTGCGGCAGATACGCAGTATTTT. The chain carries TRBV11-1 and TRBJ2-3; 10 nucleotides line up with TRBD2. Germline values: CDR1 SGHAT, CDR2 FQDESV (reference sequence). The CDR3 covers 16 residues. V shed 4 bases and J 4 bases; nucleotides not matched to a gene: 8.

J is TRBJ1-1 and V is TRBV7-3; possibly TRBD1 for D (5 bases). The CDR3 is made up of 14 amino acids. Trimming removed 2 bases at V and 4 bases at J, with 11 bases between. Germline V lookup: CDR1 SGHTA, CDR2 FQGTGA. The DNA for the CDR3 is TGTGCCAGCAGCTTATACGGGGGAGCCACTGAAGCTTTCTTT. Protein: CASSLYGGATEAFF. Based on the CDR3 plus reference TRBV7-3 and TRBJ1-1, the full variable domain is GAGVSQTPSNKVTEKGKYVELRCDPISGHTALYWYRQSLGQGPEFLIYFQGTGAADDSGLPNDRFFAVRPEGSVSTLKIQRTERGDSAVYLCASSLYGGATEAFFGQGTRLTVV.

The CDR3 region has the DNA TGTGCCTGGGTGCGTACAGGGTTCGAGCAGTACTTC. Its protein is CAWVRTGFEQYF. This sequence joins TRBV30 and TRBJ2-7, with D possibly matching TRBD1 (6 bases). Trimming pared 5 bases from V and 6 bases from J, leaving 14 bases between. Germline lookup yields CDR1 GTSNPN and CDR2 SVGIG (reference sequence). The CDR3 runs to 12 residues.

There are a few counts of this clonotype. This rearrangement joins TRBV7-9 to TRBJ2-7; maybe TRBD1 (6 bases). Germline CDR1 reads SEHNR; CDR2 reads FQNEAQ (reference sequence). CDR3 length: 16 residues. Trimming removed 5 bases at V and 0 bases at J, with 17 bases between. The CDR3 nucleotides read TGTGCCAGCAGCGCCCCTCACAGGGAACTCTCCTACGAGCAGTACTTC. It encodes CASSAPHRELSYEQYF. Combining the CDR3 with reference TRBV7-9 and TRBJ2-7 gives the whole variable domain DTGVSQNPRHKITKRGQNVTFRCDPISEHNRLYWYRQTLGQGPEFLTYFQNEAQLEKSRLLSDRFSAERPKGSFSTLEIQRTEQGDSAMYLCASSAPHRELSYEQYFGPGTRLTVT.

A word on this clonotype: A read error may produce the germline difference seen at one junction end. This chain joins TRBV6-5 and TRBJ1-1; the D is unclear. The length of the CDR3 is 14 residues. The germline V gene encodes CDR1 MNHEY and CDR2 SVGAGI. The CDR3 protein is CDSTLDWEGSEAFF. CDR3 nucleotide sequence: TGTGACAGCACCCTCGATTGGGAGGGCAGTGAAGCTTTCTTT.

This clonotype was counted a few times. Here the CDR3 reads CASSPTGQIYEQYF. In DNA, the CDR3 is TGTGCCAGCAGCCCGACGGGACAGATCTACGAGCAGTACTTC. J is TRBJ2-7 and V is TRBV12-3 or TRBV12-4, with 7 bases aligning to TRBD1. CDR3 size: 14 residues. V shed 6 bases and J 3 bases; nucleotides not matched to a gene: 8.

The rearrangement links TRBV25-1 to TRBJ1-5; D unclear. Per germline, CDR1 MGHDK and CDR2 SYGVNS. The CDR3 has 13 amino acids. The germline V and J ends were trimmed by 4 bases and 4 bases, with 8 bases remaining between them. CDR3 sequence reads: CASSASVNQPQHF. The CDR3, as DNA: TGTGCCAGCAGTGCTTCGGTGAATCAGCCCCAGCATTTT.

The chain employs TRBV5-1 and TRBJ1-1; a possible D gene is TRBD1 (5 bases). This CDR3 comprises 14 residues. Trimming removed 2 bases at V and 3 bases at J, with 11 bases between. CDR1 and CDR2 from the germline V gene are SGHRS and YFSETQ. The CDR3 loop is CASSFTGADTEAFF. In nucleotides, the CDR3 is TGCGCCAGCAGCTTTACCGGGGCGGACACTGAAGCTTTCTTT.

The chain recombines TRBV12-3 or TRBV12-4 with TRBJ1-5; D possibly corresponds to TRBD1 (5 bases). V dropped 4 bases and J dropped 10 bases, with 14 bases sitting between them. There are 13 residues in the CDR3. As DNA, the CDR3 is TGTGCCAGCAGTTGGGACTTCGAAGGACCCCAGCATTTT. It encodes CASSWDFEGPQHF.

The chain links TRBV6-5 to TRBJ2-1; the match to TRBD2 covers 7 bases. The CDR3 has 15 amino acids. Trimming cost V 8 bases and J 6 bases; bases outside gene matches: 13. The germline gives CDR1 MNHEY, CDR2 SVGAGI. The CDR3 sequence is CASGVGREYGNEQFF. In DNA, the CDR3 is TGTGCCAGCGGAGTCGGGCGGGAGTACGGCAATGAGCAGTTCTTC.

The sample holds a few counts of this clonotype. The chain combines TRBV5-1 with TRBJ1-1; 10 bases line up with TRBD1. V lost 9 bases and J lost 1; bases outside the gene matches: 6. Germline loops: CDR1 SGHRS, CDR2 YFSETQ. The CDR3 is 14 amino acids. DNA for the CDR3: TGCGCCACCGGGACAGGGGATGGGAACACTGAAGCTTTCTTT. Amino acid sequence: CATGTGDGNTEAFF.

The chain recombines TRBV29-1 with TRBJ2-1, with TRBD2 matching 13 bases. After removal of 3 bases from V and 4 bases from J, the junction contained 6 bases not matched to a gene. This CDR3 is 16 amino acids long. Looked up from germline, CDR1 is SQVTM and CDR2 is ANQGSEA. In DNA, the CDR3 is TGCAGCGTTGATGGACTAGCGGGAGTGTGGTACAATGAGCAGTTCTTC. This codes for CSVDGLAGVWYNEQFF.

The chain employs TRBV7-9 and TRBJ2-7; D might be TRBD1 or TRBD2, each matching 6 bases. This CDR3 spans 14 amino acids. Looked up from germline, CDR1 is SEHNR and CDR2 is FQNEAQ (reference sequence). Trimming removed 3 bases from V and 4 bases from J, with 13 bases in between. This CDR3 is CASSFDRGRYEQYF. The CDR3 bases are TGTGCCAGCAGCTTCGATCGGGGGCGGTACGAGCAGTACTTC.

The genes are TRBV2 and TRBJ1-1; a possible D gene is TRBD1 (5 bases). CDR1 is SNHLY and CDR2 is FYNNEI in the germline V gene. The germline V and J ends were trimmed by 7 bases and 3 bases, with 15 bases remaining between them. The CDR3 has 14 residues. CDR3 sequence reads: CASTQWGEYTEAFF. CDR3 sequence (DNA): TGTGCCAGCACCCAATGGGGGGAGTACACTGAAGCTTTCTTT.

The chain has TRBV12-3 or TRBV12-4 and TRBJ2-5; D might be TRBD2 (7 bases). There are 15 residues in the CDR3. With 5 bases removed from V and 5 bases from J, the gap between germline ends came to 18 bases. In DNA, the CDR3 is TGTGCCAGCAGTCCCGGGGAGGGGGAGCGGGAGACCCAGTACTTC. Translating gives CASSPGEGERETQYF.